This TCR beta chain came from a study of regulatory T cells in long-lasting Graves disease. Study-wide results and caveats: Shared public clonotypes totalled approximately 3,000 in persistent patients, compared with approximately 970 in new patients. Persistent disease samples used TRBV28, TRBJ1-2 and TRBJ2-5 preferentially.

The germline gives CDR1 SGHTA, CDR2 FQGNSA. There are 15 residues in the CDR3. V dropped 0 bases and J dropped 6; count of bases not matched to a gene: 5. Time point: newly diagnosed GD, antithyroid drugs for less than 3 months. TCR sequences were obtained from RNA taken from PBMCs. Worth noting for this clonotype: The antigen remains undetermined.

Building of the TCR beta libraries involved iRepertoire HTBI primers and Arm-PCR of CDR3 regions. Via MiXCR, TCRdb re-called the multiplex PCR reads, giving one row per CDR3 protein. The data hold roughly 510,000 distinct CDR3 sequences, with roughly 16% observed a single time. The data also belong to a second study, concerning T cells in Graves' hyperthyroidism and ophthalmopathy. That work adds: The study enrolled patients aged 18 to 65 with newly diagnosed hyperthyroidism of under 2 months' duration. Carried out on the TCR CDR3, a first-round RT-PCR used the HTBI primer set.

Sequencing used peripheral blood mononuclear cells (PBMCs), obtained at new diagnosis, from a patient treated with antithyroid drugs. This receptor was taken from a man aged 18 to 29 with Graves disease. The rearrangement uses TRBV7-2 and TRBJ1-5; 7 positions agree with TRBD1. CDR3 bases: TGTGCCAGCAGCTTAGCCGTTGACAGGGTTCAGCCCCAGCATTTT. Protein sequence: CASSLAVDRVQPQHF.